The 21 T cell receptor beta chains in this list originate from one sample, sequenced in a study of T cells in Graves' hyperthyroidism and ophthalmopathy. TCR beta CDR3 regions were amplified from RNA transcripts. HTBI primers were the set used in a first-round RT-PCR of the TCR CDR3. Via MiXCR, TCRdb re-called the multiplex PCR reads, giving one row per CDR3 protein. The sample consists of 300,000 to 450,000 distinct CDR3 sequences, roughly 18% of them appearing once. Material for sequencing was blood. The origin of the receptors is a man younger than 35 with Graves' ophthalmopathy.

There are many counts of this clonotype. The rearrangement uses TRBV5-1 and TRBJ2-2; no clear D gene. The CDR3 covers 13 residues. CDR1 is SGHRS, CDR2 YFSETQ, per germline. V lost 2 bases to trimming and J lost 3 bases, with 5 bases between them. Here the CDR3 DNA reads TGCGCCAGCAGCTTACGCTACACCGGGGAGCTGTTTTTT. Its translation: CASSLRYTGELFF.

This clonotype was seen only a few times. The CDR3 DNA reads as TGTGCCAGTAGTATTGGACAGGGGCGAACTAATGAAAAACTGTTTTTT. It is translated as CASSIGQGRTNEKLFF. This sequence joins TRBV19 and TRBJ1-4; 9 bases fit TRBD1. CDR3 length: 16 residues. Germline lookup yields CDR1 LNHDA and CDR2 SQIVND (reference sequence). With 3 bases clipped from V and 1 base from J, the junction kept 3 bases outside the gene matches.

This clonotype was found many times. The genes are TRBV4-1 and TRBJ1-6; D perhaps matches TRBD1 (6 bases). This CDR3 has 15 residues. Germline assignment: CDR1 MGHRA and CDR2 YSYEKL. Trimming shortened V by 0 bases and J by 6 bases, and 9 bases separated the two germline ends. This chain's CDR3 is CASSQEGARNSPLHF. The CDR3 DNA reads as TGCGCCAGCAGCCAAGAGGGGGCGCGTAATTCACCCCTCCACTTT.

In the case of this clonotype: Possible read error: a much larger clone is one base away. This sequence joins TRBV7-8 and TRBJ2-3; TRBD2 matches at 8 bases. The CDR3 covers 16 residues. CDR1 and CDR2 (germline): SGHVS, FQNEAQ. CDR3 loop: CAGSLPSGGPTDTQYF. In DNA, the CDR3 is TGTGCCGGCAGCTTACCCTCGGGAGGGCCCACAGATACGCAGTATTTT.

This clonotype appeared many times. The V gene is TRBV28, the J gene TRBJ2-1; D call uncertain. V was shortened by 5 bases and J by 0 bases, with 8 bases between the two germline ends. This CDR3 has 14 amino acids. Germline lookup yields CDR1 MDHEN and CDR2 SYDVKM. CDR3 loop: CASSGVLSYNEQFF. The DNA of the CDR3 is TGTGCCAGCAGTGGGGTCCTCTCCTACAATGAGCAGTTCTTC.

In its sample, this clonotype was seen many times. V usage is TRBV24-1 and J usage is TRBJ1-2; 8 nucleotides match TRBD1. Germline loops: CDR1 KGHDR, CDR2 SFDVKD. The ends lost 4 bases at V and 4 bases at J; junction bases unmatched: 7. The CDR3 runs 15 residues. CDR3: CATSDRTGIFYGYTF. The CDR3 region has the DNA TGTGCCACCAGTGACCGGACAGGGATTTTCTATGGCTACACCTTC.

This clonotype turned up a few times. The chain is built from TRBV27 and TRBJ1-6, with D unclear. Germline V gives CDR1 MNHEY, CDR2 SMNVEV (reference sequence). The CDR3 is 13 residues long. The V end lost 6 bases, the J end lost 4 bases, and 7 bases lay between the germline ends. DNA of the CDR3: TGTGCCAGCAGGGGTGGGTATAATTCACCCCTCCACTTT. As protein: CASRGGYNSPLHF.

This rearrangement joins TRBV5-8 to TRBJ2-2; D possibly matches TRBD1 or TRBD2 (5 bases each). V lost 2 bases and J 2 bases, leaving 13 bases between the germline ends. The CDR3 sequence is 16 residues long. Germline V gene lookup returns CDR1 SGHTS and CDR2 YDEGEE. The DNA of the CDR3 is TGTGCCAGCAGCTTTATCCGGGACCTTAACACCGGGGAGCTGTTTTTT. Amino acid sequence: CASSFIRDLNTGELFF. The full variable domain, in which reference TRBV5-8 and TRBJ2-2 provide the parts outside the CDR3, is EAGVTQSPTHLIKTRGQQATLRCSPISGHTSVYWYQQALGLGLQFLLWYDEGEERNRGNFPPRFSGRQFPNYSSELNVNALELEDSALYLCASSFIRDLNTGELFFGEGSRLTVL.

The V and J genes are TRBV12-5 and TRBJ2-5; 9 bases fit TRBD1. The CDR3 is made up of 17 amino acids. Germline CDR1 is LGHNT and CDR2 is FRNRAP. J was trimmed by 5 bases and V by 0 bases; bases with no gene match: 10. CDR3 region: CASGLVTTGGRMETQYF. The CDR3 DNA sequence: TGTGCTAGTGGTTTGGTAACAACAGGGGGCAGGATGGAGACCCAGTACTTC.

This clonotype was observed at least ten times. J is TRBJ1-5 and V is TRBV12-3 or TRBV12-4; 8 bases agree with TRBD1. CDR3 length: 15 amino acids. V trimming: 4 bases; J trimming: 6 bases; junction bases outside the gene matches: 8. CDR3 sequence reads: CASSSDRVPSQPQHF. DNA for the CDR3: TGTGCCAGCAGTTCGGACAGGGTACCCAGTCAGCCCCAGCATTTT.

This clonotype was counted at least ten times. CDR3 DNA: TGTGCCAGCAGCTTGCCCCCCGGGACCTTGGGGGACACTGAAGCTTTCTTT. This sequence encodes CASSLPPGTLGDTEAFF. The chain uses TRBV7-9 and TRBJ1-1, with a possible D match to TRBD1 (5 bases). CDR3 length equals 17 residues. Trimming cost V 3 bases and J 3 bases, with 20 bases left between them. From germline, CDR1 is SEHNR and CDR2 FQNEAQ (reference sequence).

This clonotype was observed many times. The gene calls are TRBV3-1 and TRBJ2-7; D may be TRBD2 (5 bases). Trimming pared 4 bases from V and 3 bases from J, leaving 13 bases between. The CDR3 loop spans 14 amino acids. Germline assignment: CDR1 LGHDT and CDR2 YNNKEL (reference sequence). As DNA, the CDR3 is TGTGCCAGCAGCCCTCCTTTGGGAGTCTACGAGCAGTACTTC. Translated: CASSPPLGVYEQYF.

This clonotype was counted many times. The chain uses TRBV12-3 or TRBV12-4 and TRBJ2-5; 9 nucleotides agree with TRBD1. V shed 4 bases, J shed 3 bases, and the junction held 6 bases outside the gene matches. The CDR3 consists of 15 residues. The CDR3 bases are TGTGCCAGCAGTTGGGCGGGACAGGGAAAAGAGACCCAGTACTTC. It codes for CASSWAGQGKETQYF.

This clonotype was found a few times. The chain joins TRBV3-1 to TRBJ1-4, with 7 positions matching TRBD1. Germline V gives CDR1 LGHDT, CDR2 YNNKEL (reference sequence). The trim removed 4 bases at V and 7 bases at J, leaving 12 bases unmatched. This CDR3 is built from 16 residues. The CDR3 bases are TGTGCCAGCAGCCCCGCAAGTAAGACAGGGTCTGAAAAACTGTTTTTT. This encodes CASSPASKTGSEKLFF.

This chain uses TRBV28 with TRBJ2-2; 9 bases align to TRBD2. Germline loops: CDR1 MDHEN, CDR2 SYDVKM. The CDR3 totals 15 residues. V gave up 3 bases and J gave up 6 bases; unmatched junction bases: 5. The CDR3, as DNA: TGTGCCAGCAGTTTCGGGACTAGCCCCGCCGGGGAGCTGTTTTTT. Amino acid sequence: CASSFGTSPAGELFF.

The V gene is TRBV18, the J gene TRBJ2-2, with no clear D. This CDR3 is built from 14 residues. From germline, CDR1 is KGHSH and CDR2 LQKENI. V was pared by 0 bases and J by 8 bases, with 10 bases between. The CDR3 DNA reads TGTGCCAGCTCACCACCAGGGCTTCGGGGGGAGCTGTTTTTT. Amino acids: CASSPPGLRGELFF.

This clonotype was detected ten times or more. The chain links TRBV20-1 to TRBJ1-1; TRBD1 might be the D (5 bases). V shed 5 bases and J shed 2 bases, with 9 bases lying between them. The CDR3 consists of 12 residues. The germline V gene has CDR1 DFQATT and CDR2 SNEGSKA (reference sequence). The CDR3 DNA sequence: TGCAGTGCTCCCGGGGCAAACACTGAAGCTTTCTTT. This translates into CSAPGANTEAFF.

This clonotype has ten or more counts. This chain links TRBV5-1 with TRBJ1-6; 7 bases are shared with TRBD1. V lost 2 bases and J lost 7; bases outside the gene matches: 6. CDR1 is SGHRS, CDR2 YFSETQ, per germline. This CDR3 is built from 15 residues. CDR3 bases: TGCGCCAGCAGCTTTACAGGGGTGAGCAATTCACCCCTCCACTTT. Translating it yields CASSFTGVSNSPLHF.

A few counts support this clonotype. The rearrangement links TRBV9 to TRBJ2-3; 8 nucleotides match TRBD2. The germline V gene has CDR1 SGDLS and CDR2 YYNGEE. J lost 1 base, V lost 3 bases, and 10 bases had no gene match. This CDR3 has 17 amino acids. The DNA for the CDR3 is TGTGCCAGCAGCGCTCCGACTAGCGCCCTACGCACAGATACGCAGTATTTT. Translating it yields CASSAPTSALRTDTQYF.

This clonotype was detected a few times. This chain joins TRBV12-3 or TRBV12-4 and TRBJ1-1, with unresolved D. V was trimmed by 7 bases and J by 1 base, leaving 13 bases between them. There are 14 residues in the CDR3. The CDR3 loop is CASIPGPGNTEAFF. The CDR3 DNA is TGTGCCAGCATCCCGGGTCCAGGGAACACTGAAGCTTTCTTT.

V is TRBV20-1 and J is TRBJ1-4, with D possibly TRBD1 on 6 matching bases. The CDR3 contains 13 residues. V was trimmed by 8 bases and J by 7 bases, leaving 17 bases between them. The germline gives CDR1 DFQATT, CDR2 SNEGSKA (reference sequence). In DNA form, the CDR3 reads TGCAGTTTAGGTGACAGGCAGAGTGAAAAACTGTTTTTT. This gives the protein CSLGDRQSEKLFF.